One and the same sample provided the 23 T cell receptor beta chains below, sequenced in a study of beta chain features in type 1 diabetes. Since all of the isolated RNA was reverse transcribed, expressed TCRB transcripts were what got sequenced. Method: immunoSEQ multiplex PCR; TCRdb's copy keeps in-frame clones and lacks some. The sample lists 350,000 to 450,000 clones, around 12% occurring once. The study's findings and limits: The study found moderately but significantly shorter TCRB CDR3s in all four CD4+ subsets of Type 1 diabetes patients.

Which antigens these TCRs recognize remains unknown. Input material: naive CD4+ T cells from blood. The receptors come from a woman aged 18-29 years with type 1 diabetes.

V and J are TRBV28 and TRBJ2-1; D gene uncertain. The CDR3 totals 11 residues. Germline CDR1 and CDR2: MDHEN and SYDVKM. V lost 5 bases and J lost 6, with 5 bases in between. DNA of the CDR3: TGTGCCAGCAGTCCCTCCAATGAGCAGTTCTTC. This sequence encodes CASSPSNEQFF.

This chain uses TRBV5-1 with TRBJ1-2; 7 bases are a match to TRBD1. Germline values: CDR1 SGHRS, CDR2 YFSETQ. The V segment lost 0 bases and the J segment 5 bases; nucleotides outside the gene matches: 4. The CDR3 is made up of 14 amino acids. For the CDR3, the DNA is TGCGCCAGCAGCTTGGGACAGGGACCTTATGGCTACACCTTC. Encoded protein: CASSLGQGPYGYTF.

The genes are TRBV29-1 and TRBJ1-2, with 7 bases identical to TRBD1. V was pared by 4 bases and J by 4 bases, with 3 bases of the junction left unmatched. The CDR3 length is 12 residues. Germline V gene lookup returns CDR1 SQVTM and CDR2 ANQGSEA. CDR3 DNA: TGCAGCGTTGGGGGACAGAGCTATGGCTACACCTTC. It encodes CSVGGQSYGYTF.

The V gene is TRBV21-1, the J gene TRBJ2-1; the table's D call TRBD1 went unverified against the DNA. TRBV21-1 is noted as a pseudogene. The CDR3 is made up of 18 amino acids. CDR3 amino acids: CASSKGAGEFSSYNEQFF. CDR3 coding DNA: TGTGCCAGCAGCAAAGGCGCAGGGGAGTTTAGCTCCTACAATGAGCAGTTCTTC.

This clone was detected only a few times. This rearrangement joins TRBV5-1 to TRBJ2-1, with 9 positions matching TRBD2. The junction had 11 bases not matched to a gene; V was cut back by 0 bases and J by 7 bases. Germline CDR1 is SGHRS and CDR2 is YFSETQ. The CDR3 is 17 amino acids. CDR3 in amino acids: CASSLGLAGDPWNEQFF. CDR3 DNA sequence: TGCGCCAGCAGCTTGGGGTTAGCGGGAGACCCCTGGAATGAGCAGTTCTTC.

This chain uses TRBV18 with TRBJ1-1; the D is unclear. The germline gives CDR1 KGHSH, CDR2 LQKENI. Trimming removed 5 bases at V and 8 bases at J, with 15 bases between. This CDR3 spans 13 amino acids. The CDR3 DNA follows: TGTGCCAGCTCAAAAATGTACGGGGAAGAAGCTTTCTTT. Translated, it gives CASSKMYGEEAFF.

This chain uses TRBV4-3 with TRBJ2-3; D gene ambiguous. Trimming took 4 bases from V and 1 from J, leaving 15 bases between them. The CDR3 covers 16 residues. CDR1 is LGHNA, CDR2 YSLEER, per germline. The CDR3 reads CASSPSNFRRTDTQYF. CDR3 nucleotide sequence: TGCGCCAGCAGCCCCTCCAACTTCCGCCGCACAGATACGCAGTATTTT.

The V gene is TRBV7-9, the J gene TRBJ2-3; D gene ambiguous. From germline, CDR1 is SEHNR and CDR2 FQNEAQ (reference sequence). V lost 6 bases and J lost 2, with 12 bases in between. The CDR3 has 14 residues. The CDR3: CASRKIEYTDTQYF. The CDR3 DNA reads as TGTGCCAGCAGGAAAATAGAATACACAGATACGCAGTATTTT.

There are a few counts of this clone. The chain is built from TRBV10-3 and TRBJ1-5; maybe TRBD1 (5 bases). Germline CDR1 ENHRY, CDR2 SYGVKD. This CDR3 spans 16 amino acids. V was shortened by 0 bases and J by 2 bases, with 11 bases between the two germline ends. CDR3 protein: CAISESRGIGNQPQHF. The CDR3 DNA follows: TGTGCCATCAGTGAGTCACGGGGGATTGGCAATCAGCCCCAGCATTTT.

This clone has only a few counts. CDR3 protein: CSVAPSPGGRGNQPQHF. The CDR3 DNA follows: TGCAGCGTAGCACCCTCTCCAGGGGGTAGGGGCAATCAGCCCCAGCATTTT. This chain connects TRBV29-1 to TRBJ1-5, with 7 bases that match TRBD1. The V gene's germline CDR1 is SQVTM and CDR2 ANQGSEA. There are 17 residues in the CDR3. Trimming removed 6 bases from V and 2 bases from J; junction bases left unmatched: 16.

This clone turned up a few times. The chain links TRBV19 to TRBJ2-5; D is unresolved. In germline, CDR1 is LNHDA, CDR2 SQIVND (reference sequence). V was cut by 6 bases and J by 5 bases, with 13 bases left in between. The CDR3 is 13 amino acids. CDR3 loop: CASSYSVSETQYF. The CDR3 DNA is TGTGCCAGTAGCTACTCGGTTTCCGAGACCCAGTACTTC.

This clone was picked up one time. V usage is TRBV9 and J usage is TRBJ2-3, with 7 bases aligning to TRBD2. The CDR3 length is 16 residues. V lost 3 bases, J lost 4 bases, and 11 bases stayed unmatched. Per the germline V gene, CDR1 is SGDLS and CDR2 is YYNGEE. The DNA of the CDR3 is TGTGCCAGCAGCGCCCTAGAGACTAGCCGCTCAGATACGCAGTATTTT. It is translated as CASSALETSRSDTQYF.

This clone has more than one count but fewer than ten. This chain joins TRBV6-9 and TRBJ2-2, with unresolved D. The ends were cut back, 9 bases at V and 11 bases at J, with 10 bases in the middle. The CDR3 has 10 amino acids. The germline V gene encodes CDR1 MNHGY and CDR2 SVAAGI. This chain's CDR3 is CARHEFELFF. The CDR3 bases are TGTGCCAGACACGAATTCGAGCTGTTTTTT.

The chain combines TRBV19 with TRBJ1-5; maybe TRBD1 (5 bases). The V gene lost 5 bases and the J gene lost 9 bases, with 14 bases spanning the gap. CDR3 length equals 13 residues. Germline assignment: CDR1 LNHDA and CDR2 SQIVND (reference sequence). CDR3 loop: CASSSGMGGPQHF. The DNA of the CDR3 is TGTGCCAGTAGTTCCGGGATGGGGGGGCCCCAGCATTTT.

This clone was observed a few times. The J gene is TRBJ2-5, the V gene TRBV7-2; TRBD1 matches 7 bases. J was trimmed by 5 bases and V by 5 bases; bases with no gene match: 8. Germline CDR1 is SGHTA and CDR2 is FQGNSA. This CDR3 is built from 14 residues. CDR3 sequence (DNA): TGTGCCAGCAGCCCAAATACAGGGGTGGAGACCCAGTACTTC. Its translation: CASSPNTGVETQYF.

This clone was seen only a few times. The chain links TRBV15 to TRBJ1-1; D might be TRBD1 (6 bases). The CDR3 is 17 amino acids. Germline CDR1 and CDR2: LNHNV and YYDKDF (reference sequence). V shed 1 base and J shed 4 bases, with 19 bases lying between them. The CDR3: CATSRVGTTIAGTEAFF. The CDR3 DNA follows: TGTGCCACCAGCAGAGTGGGGACAACGATCGCGGGCACTGAAGCTTTCTTT.

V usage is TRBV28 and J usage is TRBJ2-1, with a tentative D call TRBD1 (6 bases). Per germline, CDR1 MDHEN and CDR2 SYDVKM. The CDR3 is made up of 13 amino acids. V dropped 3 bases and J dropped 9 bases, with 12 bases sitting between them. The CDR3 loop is CASSFTGNREQFF. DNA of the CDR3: TGTGCCAGCAGTTTCACAGGGAATCGTGAGCAGTTCTTC.

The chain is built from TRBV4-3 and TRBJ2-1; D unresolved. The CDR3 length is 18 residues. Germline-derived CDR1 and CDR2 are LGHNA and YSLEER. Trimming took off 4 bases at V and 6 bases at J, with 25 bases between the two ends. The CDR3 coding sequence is TGCGCCAGCAGCCGTAACCGCGCGCCCGGCGGCAACGTCAATGAGCAGTTCTTC. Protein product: CASSRNRAPGGNVNEQFF.

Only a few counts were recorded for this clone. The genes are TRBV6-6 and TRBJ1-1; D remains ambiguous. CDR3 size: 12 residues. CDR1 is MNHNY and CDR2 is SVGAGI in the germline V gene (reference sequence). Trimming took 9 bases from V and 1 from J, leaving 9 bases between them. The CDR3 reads CASTLGNTEAFF. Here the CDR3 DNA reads TGTGCCAGTACCCTAGGGAACACTGAAGCTTTCTTT.

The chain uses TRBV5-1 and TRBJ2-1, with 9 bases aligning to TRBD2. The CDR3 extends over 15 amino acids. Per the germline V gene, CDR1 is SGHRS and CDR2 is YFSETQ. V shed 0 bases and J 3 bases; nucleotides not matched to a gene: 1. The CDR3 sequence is CASSLDSGSYNEQFF. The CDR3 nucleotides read TGCGCCAGCAGCTTGGATAGCGGGAGCTACAATGAGCAGTTCTTC.

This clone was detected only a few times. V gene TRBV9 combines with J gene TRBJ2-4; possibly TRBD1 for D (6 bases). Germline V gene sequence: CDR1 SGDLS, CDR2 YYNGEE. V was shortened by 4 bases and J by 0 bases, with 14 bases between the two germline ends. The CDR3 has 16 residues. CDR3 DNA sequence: TGTGCCAGCAGCCCTCAGGACAGACTAGCCAAAAACATTCAGTACTTC. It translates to CASSPQDRLAKNIQYF.

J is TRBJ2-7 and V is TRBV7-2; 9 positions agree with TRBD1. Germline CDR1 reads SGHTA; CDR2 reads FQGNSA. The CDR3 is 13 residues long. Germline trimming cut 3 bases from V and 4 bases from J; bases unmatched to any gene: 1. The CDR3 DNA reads TGTGCCAGCAGCTTGGGGACAGGGTACGAGCAGTACTTC. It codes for CASSLGTGYEQYF.

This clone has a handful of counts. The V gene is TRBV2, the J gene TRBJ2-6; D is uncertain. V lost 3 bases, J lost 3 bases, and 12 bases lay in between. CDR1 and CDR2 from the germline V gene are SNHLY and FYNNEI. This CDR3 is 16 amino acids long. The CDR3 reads CASSDRWLDGANVLTF. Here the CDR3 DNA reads TGTGCCAGCAGTGACAGGTGGCTGGATGGGGCCAACGTCCTGACTTTC.